This is a list of T cell receptor beta chains from one sample in a study of blood T cells in healthy people across ages. TCRdb re-called the 5' RACE reads with MiXCR, one entry per CDR3 protein. Here the sample spans 950,000 to 1,200,000 distinct CDR3 sequences, under 40% being singletons. Sequencing was performed on blood. The receptors shown here come from a man between 18 and 35 years old in good health. Each CDR3 is given with its conserved first and last residue. A D gene is named only where the DNA matches it firmly. For some rows the clone size is stated as once, few or many, or as a class when expanded; others skip it.

few	TRBV2	TRBJ2-1	NA	CASSDTGDLAYNEQFF	TGTGCCAGCAGTGACACGGGTGACTTGGCCTACAATGAGCAGTTCTTC
NA	TRBV4-3	TRBJ1-2	NA	CASSQEMGYGYTF	TGCGCCAGCAGCCAAGAAATGGGCTATGGCTACACCTTC
few	TRBV4-3	TRBJ2-1	TRBD2	CASSQAQVAGGLFDNEQFF	TGCGCCAGCAGCCAGGCCCAGGTAGCGGGGGGGCTCTTCGACAATGAGCAGTTCTTC
few	TRBV10-3	TRBJ1-4	NA	CAISESNAKNEKLFF	TGTGCCATCAGTGAGTCCAACGCAAAGAATGAAAAACTGTTTTTT
NA	TRBV12-3/TRBV12-4	TRBJ1-5	NA	CASSLGPGSQPQHF	TGTGCCAGCAGTTTAGGGCCAGGGAGCCAGCCCCAGCATTTT
many	TRBV9	TRBJ2-1	NA	CASSVEGYNEQFF	TGTGCCAGCAGCGTAGAGGGGTACAATGAGCAGTTCTTC
NA	TRBV11-2	TRBJ2-3	NA	CASSLVSSADTQYF	TGTGCCAGCAGCTTAGTGTCTAGCGCAGATACGCAGTATTTT
few	TRBV20-1	TRBJ1-5	TRBD1	CSAGDREDWPQHF	TGCAGTGCTGGGGACAGGGAGGATTGGCCCCAGCATTTT
few	TRBV7-3	TRBJ2-2	NA	CASSQPNTGELFF	TGTGCCAGCAGCCAACCGAACACCGGGGAGCTGTTTTTT
NA	TRBV13	TRBJ2-7	TRBD2	CASSAAGHRYEQYF	TGTGCCAGCAGCGCAGCGGGGCATAGGTACGAGCAGTACTTC
few	TRBV6-1	TRBJ2-3	NA	CASSHLRGADTQYF	TGTGCCAGCAGCCACCTAAGGGGCGCAGATACGCAGTATTTT
NA	TRBV20-1	TRBJ1-4	TRBD1	CSASQGGTASEKLFF	TGCAGTGCTAGCCAAGGGGGGACAGCCTCGGAAAAACTGTTTTTT
few	TRBV4-2	TRBJ2-1	TRBD2	CASSQDVPAGARNEQFF	TGTGCCAGCAGCCAAGATGTCCCAGCGGGGGCCCGAAATGAGCAGTTCTTC
few	TRBV6-6	TRBJ2-2	NA	CASSYSGPGELFF	TGTGCCAGCAGTTACTCCGGGCCCGGGGAGCTGTTTTTT
NA	TRBV7-9	TRBJ1-1	NA	CASSLDRPGAFF	TGTGCCAGCAGCTTAGATCGCCCCGGAGCTTTCTTT
NA	TRBV12-3/TRBV12-4	TRBJ1-6	NA	CASSFGPPLHF	TGTGCCAGCAGTTTTGGTCCGCCCCTCCACTTT
many	TRBV14	TRBJ2-3	NA	CASSQVSSTDTQYF	TGCGCCAGCAGCCAAGTTAGTAGCACAGATACGCAGTATTTT
few	TRBV5-1	TRBJ1-2	NA	CASRPGPRDGYTF	TGCGCCAGTCGACCGGGCCCACGGGATGGCTACACCTTC
NA	TRBV12-3/TRBV12-4	TRBJ2-1	TRBD1	CASTWVDRGYNEQFF	TGTGCCAGCACCTGGGTGGACAGGGGGTACAATGAGCAGTTCTTC
few	TRBV20-1	TRBJ1-2	NA	CSARAWTSPYGYTF	TGCAGTGCTAGAGCGTGGACCTCACCATATGGCTACACCTTC
once	TRBV4-1	TRBJ1-2	NA	CASSQDRGEAYGYTF	TGCGCCAGCAGCCAAGACAGGGGTGAGGCTTATGGCTACACCTTC
few	TRBV12-3/TRBV12-4	TRBJ2-5	NA	CASSSRVRETQYF	TGTGCCAGCAGTTCCAGGGTACGTGAGACCCAGTACTTC
NA	TRBV27	TRBJ2-2	NA	CASSLSRRASAGELFF	TGTGCCAGCAGTTTATCGCGCAGGGCCTCGGCCGGGGAGCTGTTTTTT
few	TRBV7-2	TRBJ1-1	NA	CASSLKGGGTEAFF	TGTGCCAGCAGCTTAAAGGGGGGAGGGACTGAAGCTTTCTTT
NA	TRBV6-1	TRBJ1-1	NA	CASSDSAEAFF	TGTGCCAGCAGTGATTCAGCTGAAGCTTTCTTT
NA	TRBV12-3/TRBV12-4	TRBJ1-2	TRBD1	CASIKRQGRGYTF	TGTGCCAGCATAAAAAGACAGGGCCGGGGCTACACCTTC
NA	TRBV30	TRBJ1-1	NA	CAWSPRTTHTEAFF	TGTGCCTGGAGTCCACGTACGACTCACACTGAAGCTTTCTTT
NA	TRBV11-2	TRBJ1-2	NA	CTSSLDPGLYGYTF	TGTACCAGCAGCTTAGATCCAGGGCTCTATGGCTACACCTTC
NA	TRBV5-1	TRBJ2-1	NA	CASSLALEDEQFF	TGCGCCAGCAGCTTGGCCTTGGAGGATGAGCAGTTCTTC
NA	TRBV6-1	TRBJ1-1	NA	CASSEALRTNTEAFF	TGTGCCAGCAGTGAAGCGCTCAGGACGAACACTGAAGCTTTCTTT
NA	TRBV27	TRBJ2-3	NA	CASSPRLASTDTQYF	TGTGCCAGCTCTCCCCGGCTAGCTAGCACAGATACGCAGTATTTT
few	TRBV28	TRBJ2-1	TRBD2	CASSSPGLVSNEQFF	TGTGCCAGCAGTTCCCCGGGACTAGTATCGAATGAGCAGTTCTTC
few	TRBV7-2	TRBJ1-5	TRBD1	CASSPSSGQGKPQHF	TGTGCCAGCAGCCCGTCTAGCGGACAGGGGAAGCCCCAGCATTTT
once	TRBV5-1	TRBJ1-1	NA	CASSKGLDTEAFF	TGCGCCAGCAGCAAGGGACTCGACACTGAAGCTTTCTTT
NA	TRBV27	TRBJ1-5	NA	CASSFTGQPQHF	TGTGCCAGCAGTTTCACAGGGCAGCCCCAGCATTTT